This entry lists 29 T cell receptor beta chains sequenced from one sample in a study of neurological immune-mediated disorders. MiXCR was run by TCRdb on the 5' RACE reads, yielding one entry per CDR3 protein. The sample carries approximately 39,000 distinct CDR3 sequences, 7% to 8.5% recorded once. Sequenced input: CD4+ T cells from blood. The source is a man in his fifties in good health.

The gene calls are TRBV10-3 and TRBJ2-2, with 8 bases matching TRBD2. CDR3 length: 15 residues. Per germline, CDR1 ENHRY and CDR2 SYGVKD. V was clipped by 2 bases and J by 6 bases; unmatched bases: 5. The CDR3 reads CAISEEGAGAGELFF. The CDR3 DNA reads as TGTGCCATCAGTGAGGAGGGAGCGGGAGCCGGGGAGCTGTTTTTT.

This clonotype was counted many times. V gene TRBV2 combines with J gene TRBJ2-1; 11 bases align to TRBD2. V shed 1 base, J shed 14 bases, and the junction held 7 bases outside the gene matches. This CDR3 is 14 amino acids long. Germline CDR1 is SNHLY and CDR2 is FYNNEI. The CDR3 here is CASSEGLAGGWEFF. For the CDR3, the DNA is TGTGCCAGCAGTGAAGGTCTAGCGGGAGGCTGGGAGTTCTTC.

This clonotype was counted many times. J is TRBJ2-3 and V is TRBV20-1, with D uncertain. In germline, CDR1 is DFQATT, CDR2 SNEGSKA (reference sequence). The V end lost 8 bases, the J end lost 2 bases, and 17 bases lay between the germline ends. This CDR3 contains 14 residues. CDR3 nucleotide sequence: TGCAGTAACACCAAGTCGGGCAACACAGATACGCAGTATTTT. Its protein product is CSNTKSGNTDTQYF.

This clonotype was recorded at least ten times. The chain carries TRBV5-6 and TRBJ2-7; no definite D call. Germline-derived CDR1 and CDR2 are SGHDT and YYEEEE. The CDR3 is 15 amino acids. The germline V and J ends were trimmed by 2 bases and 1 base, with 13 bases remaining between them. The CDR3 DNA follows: TGTGCCAGCAGCTTCCGGCAGACCACATCCTACGAGCAGTACTTC. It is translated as CASSFRQTTSYEQYF.

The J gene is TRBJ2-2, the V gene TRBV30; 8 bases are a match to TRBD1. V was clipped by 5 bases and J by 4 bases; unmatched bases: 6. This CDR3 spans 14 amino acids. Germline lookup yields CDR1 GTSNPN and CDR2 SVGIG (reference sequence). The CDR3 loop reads CAWSSGTGTGELFF. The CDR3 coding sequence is TGTGCCTGGTCCTCCGGGACAGGCACCGGGGAGCTGTTTTTT.

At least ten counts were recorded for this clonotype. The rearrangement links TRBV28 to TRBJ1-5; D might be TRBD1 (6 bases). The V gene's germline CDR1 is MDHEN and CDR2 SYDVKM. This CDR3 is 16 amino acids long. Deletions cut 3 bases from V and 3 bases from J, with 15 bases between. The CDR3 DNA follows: TGTGCCAGCAGTTTCAGGGGCTTCTCCACCAATCAGCCCCAGCATTTT. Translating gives CASSFRGFSTNQPQHF.

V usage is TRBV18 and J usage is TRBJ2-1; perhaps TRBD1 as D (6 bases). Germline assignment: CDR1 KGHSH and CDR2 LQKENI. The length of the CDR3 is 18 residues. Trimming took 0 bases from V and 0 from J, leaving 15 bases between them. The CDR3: CASSPPGGTGSSYNEQFF. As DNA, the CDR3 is TGTGCCAGCTCACCACCAGGCGGTACAGGGAGCTCCTACAATGAGCAGTTCTTC.

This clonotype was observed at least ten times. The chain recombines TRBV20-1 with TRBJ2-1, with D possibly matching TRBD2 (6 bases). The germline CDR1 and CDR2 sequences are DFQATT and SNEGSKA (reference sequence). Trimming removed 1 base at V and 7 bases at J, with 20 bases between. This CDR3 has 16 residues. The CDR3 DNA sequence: TGCAGTGCTAGAGGTGGGGGGACCTTCTTAGGTAATGAGCAGTTCTTC. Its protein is CSARGGGTFLGNEQFF.

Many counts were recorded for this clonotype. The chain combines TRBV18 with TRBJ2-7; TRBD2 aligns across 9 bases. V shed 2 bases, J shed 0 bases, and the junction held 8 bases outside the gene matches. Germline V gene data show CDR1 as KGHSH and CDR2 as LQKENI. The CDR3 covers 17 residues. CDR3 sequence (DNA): TGTGCCAGCTCACCATGGCCGCGCGGGAGGGGCTCCTACGAGCAGTACTTC. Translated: CASSPWPRGRGSYEQYF.

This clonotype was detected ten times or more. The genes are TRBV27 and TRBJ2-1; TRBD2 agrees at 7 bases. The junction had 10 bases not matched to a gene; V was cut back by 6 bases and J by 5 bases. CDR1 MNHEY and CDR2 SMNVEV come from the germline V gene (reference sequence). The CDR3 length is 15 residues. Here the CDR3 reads CASRRWGGGNNEQFF. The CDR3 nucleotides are TGTGCCAGCAGGCGTTGGGGGGGAGGGAACAATGAGCAGTTCTTC.

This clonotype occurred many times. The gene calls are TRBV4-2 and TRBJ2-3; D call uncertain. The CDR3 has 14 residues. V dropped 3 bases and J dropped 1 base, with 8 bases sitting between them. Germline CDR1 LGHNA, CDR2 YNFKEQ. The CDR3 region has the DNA TGTGCCAGCAGCCAGAGCCAGCGCACAGATACGCAGTATTTT. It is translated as CASSQSQRTDTQYF.

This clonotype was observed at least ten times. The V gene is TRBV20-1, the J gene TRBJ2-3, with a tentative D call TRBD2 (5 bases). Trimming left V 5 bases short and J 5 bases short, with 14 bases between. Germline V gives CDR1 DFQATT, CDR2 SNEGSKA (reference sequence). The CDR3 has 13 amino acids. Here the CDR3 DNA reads TGCAGTGCTCCCGCCCGAGGAGGAGATACGCAGTATTTT. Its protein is CSAPARGGDTQYF.

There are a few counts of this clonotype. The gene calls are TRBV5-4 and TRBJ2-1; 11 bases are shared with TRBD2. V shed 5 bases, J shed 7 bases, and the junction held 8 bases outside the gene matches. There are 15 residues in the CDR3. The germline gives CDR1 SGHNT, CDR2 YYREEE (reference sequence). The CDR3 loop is CASSSKLAGENEQFF. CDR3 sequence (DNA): TGTGCCAGCAGTTCTAAACTAGCGGGGGAAAATGAGCAGTTCTTC. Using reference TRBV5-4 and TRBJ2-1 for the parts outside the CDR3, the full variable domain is ETGVTQSPTHLIKTRGQQVTLRCSSQSGHNTVSWYQQALGQGPQFIFQYYREEENGRGNFPPRFSGLQFPNYSSELNVNALELDDSALYLCASSSKLAGENEQFFGPGTRLTVL.

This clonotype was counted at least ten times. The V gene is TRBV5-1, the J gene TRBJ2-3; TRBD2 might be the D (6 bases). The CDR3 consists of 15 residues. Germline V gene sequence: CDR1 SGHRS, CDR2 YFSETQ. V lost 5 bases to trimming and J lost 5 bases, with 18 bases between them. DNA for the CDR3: TGCGCCAGCAGGTTTAGCGCAGGAGGGGTAGATACGCAGTATTTT. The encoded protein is CASRFSAGGVDTQYF.

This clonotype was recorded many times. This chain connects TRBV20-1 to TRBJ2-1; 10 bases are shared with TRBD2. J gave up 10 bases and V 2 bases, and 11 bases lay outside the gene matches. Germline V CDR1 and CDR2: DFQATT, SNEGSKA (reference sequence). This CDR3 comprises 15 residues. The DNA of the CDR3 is TGCAGTGCTAGACCTATAGCGGGAGGCGCCCGGGAGCAGTTCTTC. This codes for CSARPIAGGAREQFF.

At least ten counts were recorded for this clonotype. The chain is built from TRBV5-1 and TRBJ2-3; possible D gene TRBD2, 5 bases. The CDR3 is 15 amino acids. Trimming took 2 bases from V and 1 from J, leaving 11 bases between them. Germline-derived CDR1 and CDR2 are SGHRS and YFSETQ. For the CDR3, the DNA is TGCGCCAGCAGCTTAGTGATGGGAGGCACAGATACGCAGTATTTT. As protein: CASSLVMGGTDTQYF.

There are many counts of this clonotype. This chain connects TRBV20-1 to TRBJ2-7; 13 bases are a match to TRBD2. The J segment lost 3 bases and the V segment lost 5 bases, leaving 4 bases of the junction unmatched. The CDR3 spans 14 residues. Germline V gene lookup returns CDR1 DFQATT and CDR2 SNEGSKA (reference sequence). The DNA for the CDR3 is TGCAGTGCTGCCACTAGCGGGAGGGGCTACGAGCAGTACTTC. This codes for CSAATSGRGYEQYF.

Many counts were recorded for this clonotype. CDR3 in amino acids: CSVGPVGAVTDTQYF. The DNA for the CDR3 is TGCAGCGTTGGCCCCGTTGGAGCGGTCACAGATACGCAGTATTTT. The V gene is TRBV29-1, the J gene TRBJ2-3; TRBD2 might be the D (5 bases). CDR3 length equals 15 residues. Germline V gene sequence: CDR1 SQVTM, CDR2 ANQGSEA. The V gene lost 4 bases and the J gene lost 2 bases, with 16 bases spanning the gap.

Here the CDR3 reads CASTQGARYNEQFF. CDR3 nucleotides: TGTGCCAGCACCCAGGGGGCGCGGTACAATGAGCAGTTCTTC. This rearrangement joins TRBV6-1 to TRBJ2-1; 8 bases line up with TRBD1. CDR3 length equals 14 residues. Trimming cost V 7 bases and J 4 bases; bases outside gene matches: 6. Germline V gene data show CDR1 as MNHNS and CDR2 as SASEGT.

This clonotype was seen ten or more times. The CDR3 coding sequence is TGTGCCAGCAGCTTAGATCTGGGAAGAGGGGAGCAGTTCTTC. Protein: CASSLDLGRGEQFF. V and J are TRBV7-2 and TRBJ2-1; D is possibly TRBD2 (5 bases). Trimming pared 1 base from V and 10 bases from J, leaving 14 bases between. The CDR3 loop spans 14 amino acids. The germline gives CDR1 SGHTA, CDR2 FQGNSA.

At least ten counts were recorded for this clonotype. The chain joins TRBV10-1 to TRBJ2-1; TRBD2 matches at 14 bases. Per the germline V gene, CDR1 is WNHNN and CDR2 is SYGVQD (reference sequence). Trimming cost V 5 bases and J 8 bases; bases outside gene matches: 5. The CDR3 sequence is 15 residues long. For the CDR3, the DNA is TGCGCCAGCAGTCTGGGACTAGCGGGAGAATATGAGCAGTTCTTC. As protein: CASSLGLAGEYEQFF.

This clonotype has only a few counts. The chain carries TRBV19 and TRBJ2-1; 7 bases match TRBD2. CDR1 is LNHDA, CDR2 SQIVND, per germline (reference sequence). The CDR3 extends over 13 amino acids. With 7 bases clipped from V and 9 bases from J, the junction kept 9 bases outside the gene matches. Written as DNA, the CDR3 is TGTGCCAGTAAAAAGGCGGGAGTCCGTGAGCAGTTCTTC. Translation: CASKKAGVREQFF.

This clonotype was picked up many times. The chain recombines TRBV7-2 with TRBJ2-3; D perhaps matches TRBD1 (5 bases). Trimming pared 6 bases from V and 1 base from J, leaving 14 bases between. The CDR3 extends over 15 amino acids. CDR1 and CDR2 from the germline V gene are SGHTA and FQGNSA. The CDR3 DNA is TGTGCCAGCAGTTCCCCCAGGGTCCGCACAGATACGCAGTATTTT. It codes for CASSSPRVRTDTQYF.

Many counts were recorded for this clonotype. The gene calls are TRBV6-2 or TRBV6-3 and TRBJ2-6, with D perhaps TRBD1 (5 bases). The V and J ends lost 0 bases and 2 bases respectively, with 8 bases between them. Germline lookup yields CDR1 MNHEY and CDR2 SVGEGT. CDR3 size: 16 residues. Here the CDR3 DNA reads TGTGCCAGCAGTTACTCGGGCAGGGCTGGGGCCAACGTCCTGACTTTC. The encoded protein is CASSYSGRAGANVLTF.

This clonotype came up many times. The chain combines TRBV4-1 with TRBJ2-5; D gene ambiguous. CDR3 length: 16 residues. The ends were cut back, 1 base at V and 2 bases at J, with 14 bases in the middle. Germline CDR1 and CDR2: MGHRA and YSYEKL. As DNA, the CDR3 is TGCGCCAGCAGCCAAGTTTCGGGTAGCCTTCAAGAGACCCAGTACTTC. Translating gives CASSQVSGSLQETQYF.

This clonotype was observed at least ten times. The CDR3 protein is CASSLVAGGPYEQYF. The CDR3 region has the DNA TGTGCCAGCAGCTTAGTAGCGGGAGGGCCCTACGAGCAGTACTTC. V usage is TRBV7-2 and J usage is TRBJ2-7; 11 bases map to TRBD2. J was trimmed by 2 bases and V by 1 base; bases with no gene match: 1. CDR1 is SGHTA, CDR2 FQGNSA, per germline. This CDR3 comprises 15 residues.

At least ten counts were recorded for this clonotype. The CDR3 region is CASSLGPSMNTEAFF. CDR3 coding DNA: TGCGCCAGCAGCTTAGGGCCCTCCATGAACACTGAAGCTTTCTTT. The chain is built from TRBV5-1 and TRBJ1-1; D uncertain. The germline V gene encodes CDR1 SGHRS and CDR2 YFSETQ. The CDR3 has 15 amino acids. The V end lost 2 bases, the J end lost 0 bases, and 11 bases lay between the germline ends. Together with reference TRBV5-1 and TRBJ1-1, the CDR3 gives the full variable domain: KAGVTQTPRYLIKTRGQQVTLSCSPISGHRSVSWYQQTPGQGLQFLFEYFSETQRNKGNFPGRFSGRQFSNSRSEMNVSTLELGDSALYLCASSLGPSMNTEAFFGQGTRLTVV.

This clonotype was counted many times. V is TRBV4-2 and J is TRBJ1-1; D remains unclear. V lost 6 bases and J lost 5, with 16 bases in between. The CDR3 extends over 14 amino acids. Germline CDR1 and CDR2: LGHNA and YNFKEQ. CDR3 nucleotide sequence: TGTGCCAGCAGACAGACGGCCCTCCCTACTGAAGCTTTCTTT. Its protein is CASRQTALPTEAFF.

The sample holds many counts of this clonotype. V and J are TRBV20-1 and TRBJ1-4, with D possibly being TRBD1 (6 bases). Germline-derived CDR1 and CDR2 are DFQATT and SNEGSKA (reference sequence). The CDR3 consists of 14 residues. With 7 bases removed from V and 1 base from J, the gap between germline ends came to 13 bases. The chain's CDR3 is CSGGGGRTNEKLFF. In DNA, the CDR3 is TGCAGTGGTGGGGGGGGCAGAACTAATGAAAAACTGTTTTTT.